The 25 T cell receptor beta chains reported below all come from one sample, sequenced in a study of blood T cells in healthy people across ages. A sample-barcoded 5' primer and a J-beta primer mix were used in a second PCR of roughly 7 to 12 cycles. MiXCR, run by TCRdb on the 5' RACE reads, gives a single entry per CDR3 protein. The profile shows some 1.7 million distinct CDR3 sequences, 25% to 30% of them singletons. Input material: blood. Receptors were obtained from a woman in her twenties or thirties in good health.

In the case of this clonotype: A clone one base away is much larger, so this may be a read error. The V gene is TRBV12-5, the J gene TRBJ2-5; TRBD2 aligns across 10 bases. TRBJ2-7 explains the end of the DNA better; the J call may be wrong. The length of the CDR3 is 14 residues. CDR1 LGHNT and CDR2 FRNRAP come from the germline V gene. CDR3 residues: CVSSSGGLLYEQYF. CDR3 coding DNA: TGTGTTAGTTCTAGCGGGGGCCTGTTATACGAGCAGTACTTC.

This clonotype showed up just a few times. This chain joins TRBV20-1 and TRBJ1-1; no clear D. The length of the CDR3 is 15 residues. Per germline, CDR1 DFQATT and CDR2 SNEGSKA (reference sequence). V was clipped by 3 bases and J by 5 bases, with 19 bases between them. CDR3 residues: CSASPPGGHGTEAFF. DNA of the CDR3: TGCAGTGCTAGTCCCCCCGGAGGGCACGGGACTGAAGCTTTCTTT.

This clonotype was seen only a few times. The CDR3 DNA reads TGTGCCAGCAGTTATGAGGGGACGAACAATGAGCAGTTCTTC. Amino acids: CASSYEGTNNEQFF. The V and J genes are TRBV2 and TRBJ2-1; possibly TRBD1 or TRBD2 for D (5 bases each). V gave up 5 bases and J gave up 5 bases, with 13 bases separating them. CDR1 is SNHLY and CDR2 is FYNNEI in the germline V gene. The CDR3 consists of 14 residues.

In this sample, this clonotype turned up a few times. V is TRBV20-1 and J is TRBJ2-7; D possibly uses TRBD1 or TRBD2 (6 bases each). Germline V lookup: CDR1 DFQATT, CDR2 SNEGSKA (reference sequence). The CDR3 covers 14 residues. V was pared by 7 bases and J by 4 bases, with 20 bases between. The CDR3 coding sequence is TGCAGTGTCCGACTCGGCCAGGGGAGGTACGAGCAGTACTTC. This encodes CSVRLGQGRYEQYF.

This clonotype was counted a few times. The chain is built from TRBV6-6 and TRBJ2-1, with 8 bases lining up with TRBD1. The CDR3 is 15 residues long. V trimming: 5 bases; J trimming: 10 bases; junction bases outside the gene matches: 13. Germline values: CDR1 MNHNY, CDR2 SVGAGI (reference sequence). The CDR3: CASSPLRTGLSEQFF. The DNA of the CDR3 is TGTGCCAGCAGTCCCCTGCGGACAGGGCTTTCGGAGCAGTTCTTC.

This clonotype was seen many times. This chain connects TRBV11-2 to TRBJ2-4; 7 nucleotides agree with TRBD1. Looked up from germline, CDR1 is SGHAT and CDR2 is FQNNGV. This CDR3 has 13 amino acids. After removal of 0 bases from V and 13 bases from J, the junction contained 6 bases not matched to a gene. The DNA of the CDR3 is TGTGCCAGCAGCTTAGATCTACAGGGGCTACAGTACTTC. This gives the protein CASSLDLQGLQYF.

This clonotype has a handful of counts. The J gene is TRBJ2-5, the V gene TRBV2, with 7 bases matching TRBD2. Germline V lookup: CDR1 SNHLY, CDR2 FYNNEI. Trimming cost V 1 base and J 0 bases; bases outside gene matches: 5. The CDR3 extends over 16 amino acids. CDR3 DNA: TGTGCCAGCAGTGAAGTAAGCGGGACGTACCAAGAGACCCAGTACTTC. Amino acids: CASSEVSGTYQETQYF.

The chain carries TRBV20-1 and TRBJ1-2; D perhaps matches TRBD1 (5 bases). This CDR3 spans 14 amino acids. V lost 0 bases, J lost 3 bases, and 11 bases lay in between. Per germline, CDR1 DFQATT and CDR2 SNEGSKA (reference sequence). This chain's CDR3 is CSARDGTRDYGYTF. The CDR3, as DNA: TGCAGTGCTAGAGATGGGACCAGGGACTATGGCTACACCTTC.

The V gene is TRBV20-1, the J gene TRBJ2-7, with D perhaps TRBD1 or TRBD2 (5 bases each). CDR3 size: 13 residues. The germline V and J ends were trimmed by 8 bases and 7 bases, with 21 bases remaining between them. Germline V gives CDR1 DFQATT, CDR2 SNEGSKA (reference sequence). This CDR3 reads CSLGAGSSDEQYF. The CDR3 DNA reads TGCAGTCTCGGGGCAGGGAGCTCGGATGAGCAGTACTTC.

This sequence joins TRBV7-2 and TRBJ2-3; 15 bases match TRBD2. After removal of 4 bases from V and 1 base from J, the junction contained 6 bases not matched to a gene. Germline CDR1 and CDR2: SGHTA and FQGNSA. The CDR3 has 18 residues. CDR3 sequence (DNA): TGTGCCAGCAGCTGGGGGACTAGCGGGGGGCCCCGCACAGATACGCAGTATTTT. Encoded protein: CASSWGTSGGPRTDTQYF.

A few counts support this clonotype. V gene TRBV5-5 combines with J gene TRBJ2-7; the match to TRBD1 covers 7 bases. The J call is in doubt because the DNA end fits TRBJ2-5 better. The CDR3 consists of 16 residues. CDR1 is SGHKS and CDR2 is YYEKEE in the germline V gene (reference sequence). DNA of the CDR3: TGTGCCAGCAGCTCATTAAAACAGGGGAATGGAGAGACCCAGTACTTC. Amino acids: CASSSLKQGNGETQYF.

This clonotype was detected many times. This chain joins TRBV29-1 and TRBJ2-7; tentatively, D is TRBD2 (5 bases). Trimming took 4 bases from V and 7 from J, leaving 14 bases between them. Germline CDR1 is SQVTM and CDR2 is ANQGSEA. This CDR3 has 12 residues. CDR3: CSVVVPAGEQYF. The CDR3 bases are TGCAGCGTTGTGGTTCCCGCGGGTGAGCAGTACTTC.

This clonotype has at least ten counts. This chain connects TRBV27 to TRBJ2-1, with 7 bases that match TRBD2. The germline V gene encodes CDR1 MNHEY and CDR2 SMNVEV (reference sequence). V dropped 1 base and J dropped 0; count of bases not matched to a gene: 12. The CDR3 extends over 19 amino acids. The DNA of the CDR3 is TGTGCCAGCAGTTTATATGGGATCCGGGGCGGGAGCTCCTACAATGAGCAGTTCTTC. It specifies CASSLYGIRGGSSYNEQFF.

This clonotype was recorded a few times. V is TRBV7-9 and J is TRBJ1-2; TRBD1 might be the D (5 bases). Trimming shortened V by 5 bases and J by 6 bases, and 16 bases separated the two germline ends. The CDR3 has 14 amino acids. Germline V gives CDR1 SEHNR, CDR2 FQNEAQ (reference sequence). This CDR3 reads CASSPPGPDDGYTF. CDR3 DNA: TGTGCCAGCAGCCCTCCGGGACCAGATGATGGCTACACCTTC. Together with reference TRBV7-9 and TRBJ1-2, the CDR3 gives the full variable domain: DTGVSQNPRHKITKRGQNVTFRCDPISEHNRLYWYRQTLGQGPEFLTYFQNEAQLEKSRLLSDRFSAERPKGSFSTLEIQRTEQGDSAMYLCASSPPGPDDGYTFGSGTRLTVV.

In this sample, this clonotype turned up once. The CDR3 region is CASSLEARVSYEQYF. The CDR3 nucleotides are TGTGCCAGCAGCTTAGAGGCCAGGGTCAGCTACGAGCAGTACTTC. This rearrangement joins TRBV7-6 to TRBJ2-5; tentative D call: TRBD1 (5 bases). The DNA end favors TRBJ2-7, so the J call may be wrong. CDR1 is SGHVS, CDR2 FNYEAQ, per germline. There are 15 residues in the CDR3.

J is TRBJ1-1 and V is TRBV12-5; perhaps TRBD1 as D (5 bases). Per the germline V gene, CDR1 is LGHNT and CDR2 is FRNRAP. V gave up 3 bases and J gave up 4 bases, with 12 bases separating them. The length of the CDR3 is 14 residues. The CDR3 DNA is TGTGCTAGTGGTTTCGGGACCTTGGCCACTGAAGCTTTCTTT. Translation: CASGFGTLATEAFF.

As concerns this clonotype: A junction boundary mismatches the germline segment, possibly from a read error. The V gene is TRBV6-5, the J gene TRBJ1-4; no definite D call. The CDR3 spans 12 residues. Germline values: CDR1 MNHEY, CDR2 SVGAGI. CDR3 bases: TGTGCCAGCCGGAACGAGCAGGAAAAACCGTTTTTT. This gives the protein CASRNEQEKPFF.

In this sample, this clonotype turned up a few times. The chain links TRBV7-9 to TRBJ1-5; D may be TRBD1 (5 bases). Trimming pared 6 bases from V and 3 bases from J, leaving 24 bases between. CDR1 is SEHNR, CDR2 FQNEAQ, per germline (reference sequence). CDR3 length: 18 amino acids. Written as DNA, the CDR3 is TGTGCCAGCAGACTTCTGAAAATGGGACGGAGATCCAATCAGCCCCAGCATTTT. Translating it yields CASRLLKMGRRSNQPQHF.

This clonotype has only one observation. With a much larger clone just one base away, this may be a read error. The chain couples TRBV7-2 to TRBJ2-5; D is unclear. The J call may be mistaken, given a closer DNA end match to TRBJ2-1. CDR3 length: 13 residues. CDR1 is SGHTA and CDR2 is FQGNSA in the germline V gene. The CDR3 region has the DNA TGTGCCAGCAGCTTAGGATTCTTCGAGACCCAGTTCTTC. The encoded protein is CASSLGFFETQFF.

As for this clonotype: A much larger clone sits a single nucleotide away, making a read error possible. The chain uses TRBV14 and TRBJ2-6, with D hard to call. This CDR3 comprises 13 residues. Germline-derived CDR1 and CDR2 are SGHDN and FVKESK. V lost 3 bases to trimming and J lost 8 bases, with 8 bases between them. The DNA of the CDR3 is TGTGCCAGCAGCCAGCAGGCCACCAACGTCCTGACTTTC. Residues: CASSQQATNVLTF.

In DNA, the CDR3 is TGCAGTGCTAGACAGCTCTTAGGGGCTAATGAAAAACTGTTTTTT. It encodes CSARQLLGANEKLFF. V is TRBV20-1 and J is TRBJ1-4, with TRBD1 as a possible D gene (5 bases). The CDR3 consists of 15 residues. CDR1 DFQATT and CDR2 SNEGSKA come from the germline V gene (reference sequence). The V end lost 2 bases, the J end lost 3 bases, and 13 bases lay between the germline ends.

This rearrangement joins TRBV5-6 to TRBJ2-1; D perhaps matches TRBD2 (5 bases). The CDR3 consists of 16 residues. Trimming removed 4 bases at V and 0 bases at J, with 14 bases between. Germline CDR1 SGHDT, CDR2 YYEEEE. The DNA of the CDR3 is TGTGCCAGCAGCCCGGGGTTCTCGAGCTCCTACAATGAGCAGTTCTTC. It yields the protein CASSPGFSSSYNEQFF.

This clonotype was detected only a few times. The chain recombines TRBV7-2 with TRBJ2-1; D is possibly TRBD1 or TRBD2 (6 bases each). The CDR3 covers 15 residues. Trimming pared 5 bases from V and 7 bases from J, leaving 18 bases between. CDR1 and CDR2 from the germline V gene are SGHTA and FQGNSA. The CDR3 loop is CASSQRGASENEQFF. The CDR3 DNA is TGTGCCAGCAGCCAGAGGGGGGCTAGTGAGAATGAGCAGTTCTTC.

CDR3 nucleotides: TGCAGCGTTGAATCGTCGGGACAGACCTACGAGCAGTACTTC. It is translated as CSVESSGQTYEQYF. The chain recombines TRBV29-1 with TRBJ2-7; 7 positions match TRBD1. Germline loops: CDR1 SQVTM, CDR2 ANQGSEA. The CDR3 loop spans 14 amino acids. The ends lost 2 bases at V and 2 bases at J; junction bases unmatched: 6.

This clonotype has at least ten counts. The chain uses TRBV10-3 and TRBJ2-3, with 8 positions matching TRBD1. V trimming: 2 bases; J trimming: 5 bases; junction bases outside the gene matches: 6. The CDR3 consists of 15 residues. Germline CDR1 and CDR2: ENHRY and SYGVKD. The CDR3 spells CAISEAGGKIDTQYF. The CDR3 bases are TGTGCCATCAGTGAGGCAGGGGGCAAGATAGATACGCAGTATTTT.